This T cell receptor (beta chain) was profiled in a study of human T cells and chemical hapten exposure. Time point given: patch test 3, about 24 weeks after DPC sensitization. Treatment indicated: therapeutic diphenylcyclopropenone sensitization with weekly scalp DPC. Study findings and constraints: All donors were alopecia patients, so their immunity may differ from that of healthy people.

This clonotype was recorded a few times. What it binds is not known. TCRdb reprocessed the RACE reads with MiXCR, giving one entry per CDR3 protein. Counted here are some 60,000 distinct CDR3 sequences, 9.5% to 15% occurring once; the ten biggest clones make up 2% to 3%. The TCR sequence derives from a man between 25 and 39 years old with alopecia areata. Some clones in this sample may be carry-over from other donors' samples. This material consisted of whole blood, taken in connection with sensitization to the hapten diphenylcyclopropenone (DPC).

For the CDR3, the DNA is TGCAGTGCTCCGGGACTAGCGGGGACCAGGTCCGTGTACAATGAGCAGTTCTTC. Translated, it gives CSAPGLAGTRSVYNEQFF. This sequence joins TRBV20-1 and TRBJ2-1, with 13 bases that match TRBD2. V shed 5 bases, J shed 4 bases, and the junction held 14 bases outside the gene matches. This CDR3 region has 18 residues. Germline V gene lookup returns CDR1 DFQATT and CDR2 SNEGSKA (reference sequence).